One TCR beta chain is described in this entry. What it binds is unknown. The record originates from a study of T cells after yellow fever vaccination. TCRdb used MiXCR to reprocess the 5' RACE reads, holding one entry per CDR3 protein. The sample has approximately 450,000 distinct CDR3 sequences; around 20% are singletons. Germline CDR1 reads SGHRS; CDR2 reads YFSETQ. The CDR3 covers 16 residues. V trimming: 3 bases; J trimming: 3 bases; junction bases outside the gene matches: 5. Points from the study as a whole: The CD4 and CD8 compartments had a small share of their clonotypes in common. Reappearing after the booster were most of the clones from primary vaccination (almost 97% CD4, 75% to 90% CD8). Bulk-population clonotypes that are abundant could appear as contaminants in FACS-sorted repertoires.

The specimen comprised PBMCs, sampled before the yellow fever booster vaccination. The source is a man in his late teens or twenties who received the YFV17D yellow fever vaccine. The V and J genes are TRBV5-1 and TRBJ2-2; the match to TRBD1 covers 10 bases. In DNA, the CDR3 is TGCGCCAGCAGCTCTCGACAGGGGGCTCACACCGGGGAGCTGTTTTTT. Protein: CASSSRQGAHTGELFF.